The 13 T cell receptor beta chains listed next were all sequenced from one sample in a study of cytomegalovirus exposure and HLA in healthy donors. Researchers ran the PCR with 60 Vbeta and 13 Jbeta primers. Assay used: immunoSEQ multiplex PCR; TCRdb lists only in-frame clones, some missing. The sample contains over 150,000 clones, roughly 80% of which appear only once. The sample taken for sequencing was PBMCs. The receptor set was obtained from a male donor in good health and CMV-seronegative.

The genes are TRBV19 and TRBJ2-4, with D maybe TRBD2 (5 bases). The CDR3 is made up of 17 amino acids. Germline assignment: CDR1 LNHDA and CDR2 SQIVND (reference sequence). V was trimmed by 3 bases and J by 1 base, leaving 16 bases between them. CDR3 region: CASSMSRGGEAKNIQYF. CDR3 DNA sequence: TGTGCCAGTAGTATGAGCCGTGGAGGTGAGGCCAAAAACATTCAGTACTTC.

This chain joins TRBV5-4 and TRBJ1-3; D might be TRBD1 (6 bases). This CDR3 has 15 amino acids. V was cut by 4 bases and J by 0 bases, with 11 bases left in between. Germline V gene data show CDR1 as SGHNT and CDR2 as YYREEE (reference sequence). The chain's CDR3 is CASSPGQNSGNTIYF. Written as DNA, the CDR3 is TGTGCCAGCAGCCCGGGACAAAACTCTGGAAACACCATATATTTT. Supplemented by reference TRBV5-4 and TRBJ1-3, the full variable domain reads ETGVTQSPTHLIKTRGQQVTLRCSSQSGHNTVSWYQQALGQGPQFIFQYYREEENGRGNFPPRFSGLQFPNYSSELNVNALELDDSALYLCASSPGQNSGNTIYFGEGSWLTVV.

This clone was counted between two and nine times. The chain carries TRBV27 and TRBJ1-2; TRBD1 is a possible D gene (5 bases). This CDR3 comprises 16 residues. Trimming took 5 bases from V and 7 from J, leaving 23 bases between them. The germline gives CDR1 MNHEY, CDR2 SMNVEV (reference sequence). CDR3 DNA: TGTGCCAGCAGTCCTAAACGTAGGGGCCTGAGTGGTGGCTACACCTTC. It codes for CASSPKRRGLSGGYTF.

The chain employs TRBV10-1 and TRBJ1-1; D possibly corresponds to TRBD1 (6 bases). Germline loops: CDR1 WNHNN, CDR2 SYGVQD (reference sequence). This CDR3 is built from 14 residues. Deletions cut 8 bases from V and 7 bases from J, with 20 bases between. The CDR3 DNA reads TGCGCCAGCTCCAGGGCAGGGGCCTTAAATGAAGCTTTCTTT. Translating gives CASSRAGALNEAFF.

This chain uses TRBV6-5 with TRBJ1-1, with D unresolved. The CDR3 covers 15 residues. V shed 5 bases and J shed 3 bases, with 16 bases lying between them. Germline lookup yields CDR1 MNHEY and CDR2 SVGAGI. CDR3 loop: CASSLTGVWDTEAFF. CDR3 DNA: TGTGCCAGCAGTCTGACCGGGGTTTGGGACACTGAAGCTTTCTTT.

The rearrangement links TRBV6-5 to TRBJ2-6; D is unclear. This CDR3 comprises 15 residues. With 6 bases removed from V and 1 base from J, the gap between germline ends came to 10 bases. Per germline, CDR1 MNHEY and CDR2 SVGAGI. CDR3 residues: CASRNLRSGANVLTF. As DNA, the CDR3 is TGTGCCAGCAGAAACTTGCGTTCTGGGGCCAACGTCCTGACTTTC.

This clone was picked up one time. The gene calls are TRBV6-6 and TRBJ2-1, with 7 nucleotides matching TRBD2. CDR3 length: 15 amino acids. With V trimmed by 2 bases and J by 0 bases, 1 base remained unmatched. The germline V gene has CDR1 MNHNY and CDR2 SVGAGI (reference sequence). CDR3 DNA sequence: TGTGCCAGCAGTTACGGCGGGGGCTCCTACAATGAGCAGTTCTTC. Translated, it gives CASSYGGGSYNEQFF.

This clone was counted a single time. The chain carries TRBV4-1 and TRBJ2-3; perhaps TRBD2 as D (6 bases). Germline CDR1 is MGHRA and CDR2 is YSYEKL. V lost 10 bases, J lost 2 bases, and 16 bases lay in between. The length of the CDR3 is 14 residues. The CDR3 DNA is TGCGCCACAACCGCGGGACTGGTCACAGATACGCAGTATTTT. This gives the protein CATTAGLVTDTQYF.

This rearrangement joins TRBV7-2 to TRBJ2-5; possible D gene TRBD1, 6 bases. The CDR3 sequence is 13 residues long. CDR1 is SGHTA, CDR2 FQGNSA, per germline. V gave up 5 bases and J gave up 2 bases, with 9 bases separating them. CDR3 sequence reads: CASSPGQQETQYF. DNA of the CDR3: TGTGCCAGCAGCCCCGGACAGCAAGAGACCCAGTACTTC.

The chain carries TRBV5-5 and TRBJ2-7; 8 bases are a match to TRBD1. Trimming removed 4 bases from V and 7 bases from J; junction bases left unmatched: 7. Germline values: CDR1 SGHKS, CDR2 YYEKEE (reference sequence). The CDR3 is 13 residues long. The CDR3 DNA follows: TGTGCCAGCAGCCCGGACAGGGTAGGTGAGCAGTACTTC. As protein: CASSPDRVGEQYF.

In this sample, this clone turned up a few times. The chain carries TRBV5-1 and TRBJ2-7; TRBD2 matches 12 bases. CDR3 size: 18 residues. V lost 4 bases to trimming and J lost 4 bases; unmatched junction nucleotides: 15. Germline V gene data show CDR1 as SGHRS and CDR2 as YFSETQ. CDR3 residues: CASSGSGLAGGRRYEQYF. CDR3 sequence (DNA): TGCGCCAGCAGCGGGTCCGGGCTAGCGGGGGGGCGTCGTTACGAGCAGTACTTC.

The chain is built from TRBV2 and TRBJ1-1, with 10 bases fitting TRBD1. The trim removed 6 bases at V and 5 bases at J, leaving 6 bases unmatched. The CDR3 is 14 residues long. The germline V gene encodes CDR1 SNHLY and CDR2 FYNNEI. CDR3 sequence (DNA): TGTGCCAGCAGGAATGGACAGGGGGTAACTGAAGCTTTCTTT. It yields the protein CASRNGQGVTEAFF. The full variable domain, rest sourced from reference TRBV2 and TRBJ1-1, is EPEVTQTPSHQVTQMGQEVILRCVPISNHLYFYWYRQILGQKVEFLVSFYNNEISEKSEIFDDQFSVERPDGSNFTLKIRSTKLEDSAMYFCASRNGQGVTEAFFGQGTRLTVV.

V and J are TRBV10-3 and TRBJ2-6; TRBD1 matches 7 bases. The CDR3 runs 17 residues. The V segment lost 6 bases and the J segment 0 bases; nucleotides outside the gene matches: 8. Germline CDR1 reads ENHRY; CDR2 reads SYGVKD. The CDR3 region is CAIRGTEAPSGANVLTF. Here the CDR3 DNA reads TGTGCCATCAGGGGGACAGAGGCTCCCTCTGGGGCCAACGTCCTGACTTTC.